These 14 T cell receptor beta chains share one sample of origin, sequenced in a study of shared clonotypes between healthy human individuals. The method was immunoSEQ multiplex PCR; TCRdb's version includes in-frame clones alone and lacks a portion of them. The data show millions of clones, 95% seen once. The specimen was naive CD4+ T cells sorted from blood. Subset indicated: CD45RA+ positively selected. These receptors originate from a man in his late teens or twenties in good health.

This chain uses TRBV7-9 with TRBJ2-1, with D possibly TRBD1 on 6 matching bases. Germline V gives CDR1 SEHNR, CDR2 FQNEAQ (reference sequence). Trimming stripped 4 bases from V and 5 bases from J, with 15 bases between. The CDR3 is 15 residues long. The DNA of the CDR3 is TGTGCCAGCAGCTCGACAGAGGGGGTTGACAATGAGCAGTTCTTC. It codes for CASSSTEGVDNEQFF.

The chain recombines TRBV2 with TRBJ2-3; no clear D gene. Germline V gene sequence: CDR1 SNHLY, CDR2 FYNNEI. The CDR3 sequence is 16 residues long. Trimming left V 1 base short and J 2 bases short, with 13 bases between. For the CDR3, the DNA is TGTGCCAGCAGTGAAGGAGCGAAGGTAAACACAGATACGCAGTATTTT. It codes for CASSEGAKVNTDTQYF.

The chain couples TRBV4-3 to TRBJ2-2, with 7 bases lining up with TRBD2. The CDR3 runs 17 residues. After removal of 0 bases from V and 4 bases from J, the junction contained 8 bases not matched to a gene. Per the germline V gene, CDR1 is LGHNA and CDR2 is YSLEER. This CDR3 is CASSQDLRGSITGELFF. In nucleotides, the CDR3 is TGCGCCAGCAGCCAAGATCTCCGCGGGAGCATCACCGGGGAGCTGTTTTTT.

This clone appeared a single time. The rearrangement joins TRBV21-1 to TRBJ2-7; TRBD1, as called in the table, went unchecked against the DNA. TRBV21-1 is deemed a pseudogene. This CDR3 contains 15 residues. The CDR3, as DNA: TGTGCCGGACTCGCGTGGGACAGGGTGACTTACGAGCAGTACTTC. It is translated as CAGLAWDRVTYEQYF.

The V call is TRBV2, the J call TRBJ1-2; TRBD1 aligns across 9 bases. This CDR3 has 13 residues. Germline V gives CDR1 SNHLY, CDR2 FYNNEI. The junction had 6 bases not matched to a gene; V was cut back by 9 bases and J by 4 bases. The CDR3 spells CARSSTGGYGYTF. Here the CDR3 DNA reads TGTGCCAGATCATCGACAGGGGGCTATGGCTACACCTTC.

The J gene is TRBJ2-5, the V gene TRBV7-9; D gene uncertain. CDR1 is SEHNR, CDR2 FQNEAQ, per germline (reference sequence). This CDR3 contains 12 residues. V lost 3 bases and J lost 5, with 7 bases in between. The CDR3 is CASSFGRETQYF. For the CDR3, the DNA is TGTGCCAGCAGCTTCGGCCGGGAGACCCAGTACTTC.

The chain carries TRBV14 and TRBJ1-1; D is unresolved. Germline V gene data show CDR1 as SGHDN and CDR2 as FVKESK. CDR3 length: 16 residues. The ends were cut back, 1 base at V and 1 base at J, with 13 bases in the middle. This CDR3 is CASSQVRTVWNTEAFF. The CDR3 DNA reads TGTGCCAGCAGCCAAGTAAGAACGGTGTGGAACACTGAAGCTTTCTTT.

The gene calls are TRBV9 and TRBJ1-6; D is possibly TRBD1 (5 bases). This CDR3 spans 15 amino acids. Trimming took 3 bases from V and 7 from J, leaving 14 bases between them. Germline V lookup: CDR1 SGDLS, CDR2 YYNGEE. The CDR3: CASSAAGTRNSPLHF. DNA of the CDR3: TGTGCCAGCAGCGCCGCCGGGACGAGGAATTCACCCCTCCACTTT.

The chain recombines TRBV28 with TRBJ2-1; D might be TRBD2 (6 bases). CDR1 and CDR2 (germline): MDHEN, SYDVKM. This CDR3 is 14 amino acids long. Trimming pared 4 bases from V and 4 bases from J, leaving 11 bases between. The CDR3 DNA follows: TGTGCCAGCAGTTCTGCGGGGCATTACAATGAGCAGTTCTTC. Translating it yields CASSSAGHYNEQFF.

The rearrangement joins TRBV19 to TRBJ1-3; a weak D match, TRBD1 (5 bases). Germline V gives CDR1 LNHDA, CDR2 SQIVND (reference sequence). CDR3 size: 15 residues. The V gene lost 3 bases and the J gene lost 4 bases, with 13 bases spanning the gap. In nucleotides, the CDR3 is TGTGCCAGTAGTATCTCTGGGACGGGAGGAAACACCATATATTTT. This translates into CASSISGTGGNTIYF.

Comments on this clone: This sample also contains other DNA sequences that code for the same CDR3. V gene TRBV5-1 combines with J gene TRBJ2-7, with TRBD1 matching 7 bases. V shed 5 bases and J 4 bases; nucleotides not matched to a gene: 3. CDR3 size: 12 residues. Germline CDR1 and CDR2: SGHRS and YFSETQ. The CDR3 loop is CASREGAYEQYF. CDR3 coding DNA: TGCGCCAGCAGAGAGGGGGCTTACGAGCAGTACTTC.

This chain connects TRBV30 to TRBJ2-5; D unclear. The J call is doubtful: the DNA matches TRBJ2-7 better. The CDR3 totals 12 residues. Germline V lookup: CDR1 GTSNPN, CDR2 SVGIG (reference sequence). The CDR3 reads CAWSERYYEQYF. The CDR3 DNA sequence: TGTGCCTGGAGTGAGCGATACTACGAGCAGTACTTC.

This clone appeared a single time. The V and J genes are TRBV7-2 and TRBJ1-3; D not certain. CDR3 length: 16 residues. Trimming removed 3 bases at V and 0 bases at J, with 12 bases between. Looked up from germline, CDR1 is SGHTA and CDR2 is FQGNSA. CDR3 sequence reads: CASSLRSDLSGNTIYF. DNA of the CDR3: TGTGCCAGCAGCTTGAGGAGTGATCTCTCTGGAAACACCATATATTTT. Full variable domain (rest looked up from reference TRBV7-2 and TRBJ1-3): GAGVSQSPSNKVTEKGKDVELRCDPISGHTALYWYRQSLGQGLEFLIYFQGNSAPDKSGLPSDRFSAERTGGSVSTLTIQRTQQEDSAVYLCASSLRSDLSGNTIYFGEGSWLTVV.

As to this clone: The same CDR3 also results from other DNA sequences found in this sample. The rearrangement uses TRBV6-5 and TRBJ1-2; 10 bases are shared with TRBD1. This CDR3 comprises 14 residues. Germline CDR1 is MNHEY and CDR2 is SVGAGI. J was trimmed by 2 bases and V by 6 bases; bases with no gene match: 3. Here the CDR3 reads CASRRQGANYGYTF. CDR3 bases: TGTGCCAGCAGAAGACAGGGGGCGAACTATGGCTACACCTTC.